The 15 T cell receptor beta chains below come from one sample, sequenced in a study of blood T cell repertoires in COVID-19. The protocol was immunoSEQ multiplex PCR, while the TCRdb copy is restricted to in-frame clones and leaves out a portion. The sample lists 75,000 to 100,000 clones, approximately 85% seen once, with about 7.3% in the top ten. Sequenced material: peripheral blood. All receptors come from a man in his 70s with acute or convalescent COVID-19.

The chain employs TRBV28 and TRBJ1-6; possibly TRBD1 for D (6 bases). From germline, CDR1 is MDHEN and CDR2 SYDVKM. This CDR3 spans 13 amino acids. V was cut by 8 bases and J by 10 bases, with 15 bases left in between. Written as DNA, the CDR3 is TGTGCCAGCTTGGACAGCCGCCCCTCACCCCTCCACTTT. It codes for CASLDSRPSPLHF.

DNA of the CDR3: TGTGCCAGTACTACCGGGACTAGCGGGAGGTCTAATGAGCAGTTCTTC. It is translated as CASTTGTSGRSNEQFF. The chain recombines TRBV19 with TRBJ2-1, with 15 bases aligning to TRBD2. The CDR3 length is 16 residues. V lost 7 bases to trimming and J lost 7 bases; unmatched junction nucleotides: 8. Germline CDR1 and CDR2: LNHDA and SQIVND (reference sequence).

The chain couples TRBV3-1 (or the pseudogene TRBV3-2) to TRBJ2-1, with 12 bases matching TRBD1. This CDR3 region has 16 residues. Germline V CDR1 and CDR2: LGHDT, YNNKEL (reference sequence). Unmatched junction bases numbered 9, after V lost 5 bases and J lost 7 bases. This CDR3 reads CASSSQSGQGANEQFF. The CDR3 coding sequence is TGTGCCAGCAGCTCCCAGTCGGGACAGGGGGCGAATGAGCAGTTCTTC.

This clone has a single count. The V and J genes are TRBV4-1 and TRBJ2-1; TRBD2 aligns across 8 bases. This CDR3 contains 19 residues. The V and J ends lost 0 bases and 4 bases, in that order; junction bases with no gene match: 14. Germline CDR1 is MGHRA and CDR2 is YSYEKL. This chain's CDR3 is CASSQDLTGGRRVYNEQFF. In DNA, the CDR3 is TGCGCCAGCAGCCAAGATCTAACGGGGGGGAGAAGGGTTTACAATGAGCAGTTCTTC.

The gene calls are TRBV18 and TRBJ2-7; 7 bases line up with TRBD1. The germline gives CDR1 KGHSH, CDR2 LQKENI. The CDR3 runs 15 residues. V shed 3 bases and J 1 base; nucleotides not matched to a gene: 6. CDR3 DNA: TGTGCCAGCTCACCGCGACAGGGTCTATCCTACGAGCAGTACTTC. Protein: CASSPRQGLSYEQYF. Looking up the rest from reference TRBV18 and TRBJ2-7 gives the full variable domain: NAGVMQNPRHLVRRRGQEARLRCSPMKGHSHVYWYRQLPEEGLKFMVYLQKENIIDESGMPKERFSAEFPKEGPSILRIQQVVRGDSAAYFCASSPRQGLSYEQYFGPGTRLTVT.

V gene TRBV29-1 combines with J gene TRBJ2-3, with D possibly matching TRBD2 (6 bases). Trimming shortened V by 4 bases and J by 0 bases, and 17 bases separated the two germline ends. This CDR3 is built from 16 residues. Germline lookup yields CDR1 SQVTM and CDR2 ANQGSEA. The CDR3 reads CSVAPLAETSTDTQYF. In DNA, the CDR3 is TGCAGCGTTGCCCCTTTAGCGGAGACAAGCACAGATACGCAGTATTTT.

The chain carries TRBV30 and TRBJ2-5; 8 nucleotides align to TRBD2. There are 14 residues in the CDR3. With 5 bases clipped from V and 5 bases from J, the junction kept 10 bases outside the gene matches. In germline, CDR1 is GTSNPN, CDR2 SVGIG (reference sequence). The CDR3 DNA is TGTGCCTGGGCCGGGACTAGTAATTGGGAGACCCAGTACTTC. Its protein is CAWAGTSNWETQYF.

The V and J genes are TRBV6-2 or TRBV6-3 and TRBJ2-1; 10 nucleotides agree with TRBD2. The CDR3 has 18 amino acids. Germline loops: CDR1 MNHEY, CDR2 SVGEGT. V shed 4 bases, J shed 2 bases, and the junction held 11 bases outside the gene matches. The CDR3 nucleotides read TGTGCCAGCAGTTTAACCAACCCTGGACTAGCGGCCTACAATGAGCAGTTCTTC. Amino acid sequence: CASSLTNPGLAAYNEQFF.

This chain links TRBV9 with TRBJ1-2, with 7 bases lining up with TRBD1. This CDR3 comprises 16 residues. V shed 0 bases and J 4 bases; nucleotides not matched to a gene: 9. The germline CDR1 and CDR2 sequences are SGDLS and YYNGEE. The CDR3 DNA follows: TGTGCCAGCAGCGTAGCTGGGACAGCTGGCGGCTATGGCTACACCTTC. It specifies CASSVAGTAGGYGYTF.

The chain joins TRBV18 to TRBJ1-6, with 7 bases matching TRBD1. The V gene end was trimmed by 5 bases and the J gene end by 5 bases; junction bases not matched to a gene: 0. This CDR3 comprises 13 residues. Per germline, CDR1 KGHSH and CDR2 LQKENI. The DNA for the CDR3 is TGTGCCAGCTCAGGGACAGATAATTCACCCCTCCACTTT. Translation: CASSGTDNSPLHF.

The rearrangement uses TRBV28 and TRBJ2-2, with 8 bases matching TRBD2. CDR3 length: 15 amino acids. Germline loops: CDR1 MDHEN, CDR2 SYDVKM. Germline trimming cut 5 bases from V and 4 bases from J; bases unmatched to any gene: 6. The CDR3 protein is CASSPGGPPTGELFF. In DNA, the CDR3 is TGTGCCAGCAGTCCGGGAGGGCCTCCCACCGGGGAGCTGTTTTTT.

This clone appeared a single time. The rearrangement uses TRBV5-1 and TRBJ2-1; tentative D call: TRBD1 (5 bases). CDR1 and CDR2 (germline): SGHRS, YFSETQ. Trimming stripped 2 bases from V and 4 bases from J, with 10 bases between. The CDR3 consists of 14 residues. The CDR3 sequence: CASSLPGFYNEQFF. The DNA for the CDR3 is TGCGCCAGCAGCTTACCAGGGTTTTACAATGAGCAGTTCTTC.

The CDR3 DNA reads as TGTGCCAGTAGTCCAAGACTAGCGGGCCGCACAGATACGCAGTATTTT. As protein: CASSPRLAGRTDTQYF. The chain links TRBV19 to TRBJ2-3, with 10 bases that match TRBD2. This CDR3 has 16 amino acids. Germline lookup yields CDR1 LNHDA and CDR2 SQIVND (reference sequence). Germline trimming cut 5 bases from V and 1 base from J; bases unmatched to any gene: 6.

J is TRBJ2-7 and V is TRBV5-1; TRBD2 matches at 10 bases. The CDR3 length is 15 residues. V lost 4 bases, J lost 1 base, and 5 bases stayed unmatched. In germline, CDR1 is SGHRS, CDR2 YFSETQ. The CDR3, as DNA: TGCGCCAGCAGCGTCCTAGCGGGGGTATCCTACGAGCAGTACTTC. Translating gives CASSVLAGVSYEQYF.

The chain links TRBV28 to TRBJ2-1; tentative D call: TRBD1 (6 bases). CDR3 size: 16 residues. Germline V gene sequence: CDR1 MDHEN, CDR2 SYDVKM. Trimming removed 1 base at V and 0 bases at J, with 10 bases between. CDR3 nucleotide sequence: TGTGCCAGCAGTTTATTGGGGGCGAGCTCCTACAATGAGCAGTTCTTC. Translated: CASSLLGASSYNEQFF. Filled out from reference TRBV28 and TRBJ2-1, the complete variable domain reads DVKVTQSSRYLVKRTGEKVFLECVQDMDHENMFWYRQDPGLGLRLIYFSYDVKMKEKGDIPEGYSVSREKKERFSLILESASTNQTSMYLCASSLLGASSYNEQFFGPGTRLTVL.